This T cell receptor (beta chain) was retrieved from a study of shared clonotypes between healthy human individuals. Study background: Each donor's CD8 memory used one plate, CD8 naive two, each CD4 subset three.

The genomic DNA of each subset was split evenly across several immunoSEQ plates. Measured with immunoSEQ multiplex PCR; TCRdb has only the in-frame clones, and not every one. The sample has about 1.1 million clones, 70% to 80% seen once; the top ten hold more than 0.45%. Concerning this clone: Its antigen remains unknown.

CDR1 and CDR2 (germline): GTSNPN, SVGIG (reference sequence). V lost 2 bases to trimming and J lost 7 bases, with 12 bases between them. The CDR3 loop spans 14 amino acids. A CD45RA+ naive subset and a CD45RA-negative memory subset were split from CD4+ cells. Study-wide results and caveats: Approximately 4.6% of naive CD4 clonotypes were common to four donors.

This receptor was obtained from a man in his late teens or twenties in good health. Some clones in this sample may be carry-over from other donors' samples. The source material was memory CD4+ T cells from PBMCs. Indicated subset: CD45RA-negative fraction. The chain joins TRBV30 to TRBJ1-6; D uncertain. Here the CDR3 reads CAWSPVSSNSPLHF. The CDR3 coding sequence is TGTGCCTGGAGTCCAGTCTCGTCCAATTCACCCCTCCACTTT.